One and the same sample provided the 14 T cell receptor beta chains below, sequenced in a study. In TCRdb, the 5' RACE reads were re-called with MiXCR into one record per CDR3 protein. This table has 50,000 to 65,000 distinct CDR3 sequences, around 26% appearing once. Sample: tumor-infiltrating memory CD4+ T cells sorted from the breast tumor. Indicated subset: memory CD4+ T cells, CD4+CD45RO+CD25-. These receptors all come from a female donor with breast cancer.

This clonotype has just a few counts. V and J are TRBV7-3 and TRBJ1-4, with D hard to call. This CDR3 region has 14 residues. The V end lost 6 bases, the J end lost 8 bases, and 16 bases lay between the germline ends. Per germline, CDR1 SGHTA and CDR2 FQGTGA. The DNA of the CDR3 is TGTGCCAGCAGACGTCGAGGGATGGGCGAAAAACTGTTTTTT. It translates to CASRRRGMGEKLFF.

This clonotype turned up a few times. DNA for the CDR3: TGCGCCAGCAGCTTGGTTGGACAGGGGGGGGCTGAAGCTTTCTTT. Translated: CASSLVGQGGAEAFF. V and J are TRBV5-1 and TRBJ1-1; 10 nucleotides match TRBD1. J lost 6 bases, V lost 0 bases, and 5 bases had no gene match. CDR1 and CDR2 (germline): SGHRS, YFSETQ. The CDR3 consists of 15 residues.

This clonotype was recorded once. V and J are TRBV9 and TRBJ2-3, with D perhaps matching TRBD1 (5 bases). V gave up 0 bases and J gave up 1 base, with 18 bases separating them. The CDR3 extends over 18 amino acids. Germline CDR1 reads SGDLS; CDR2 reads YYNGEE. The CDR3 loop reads CASSVGGSMWSRTDTQYF. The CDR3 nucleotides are TGTGCCAGCAGCGTAGGGGGCTCTATGTGGTCCCGCACAGATACGCAGTATTTT.

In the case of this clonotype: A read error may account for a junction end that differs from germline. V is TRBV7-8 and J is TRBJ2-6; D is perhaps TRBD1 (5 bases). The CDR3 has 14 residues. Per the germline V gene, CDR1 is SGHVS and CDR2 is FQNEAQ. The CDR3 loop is CASSLYAGANVQTF. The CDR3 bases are TGTGCCAGCAGCTTATACGCTGGGGCCAACGTCCAGACTTTC.

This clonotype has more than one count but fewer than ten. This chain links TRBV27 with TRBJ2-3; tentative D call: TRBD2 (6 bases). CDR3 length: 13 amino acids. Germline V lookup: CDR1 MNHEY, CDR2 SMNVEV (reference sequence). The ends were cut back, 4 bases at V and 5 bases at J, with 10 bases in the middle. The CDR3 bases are TGTGCCAGCAGTTCGGACTATGAAGATACGCAGTATTTT. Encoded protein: CASSSDYEDTQYF.

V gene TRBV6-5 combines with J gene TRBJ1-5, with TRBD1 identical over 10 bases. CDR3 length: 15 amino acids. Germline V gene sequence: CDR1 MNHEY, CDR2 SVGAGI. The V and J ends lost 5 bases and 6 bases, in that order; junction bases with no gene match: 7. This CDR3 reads CASSRAGQGSQPQHF. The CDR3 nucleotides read TGTGCCAGCAGTAGAGCGGGACAGGGGAGTCAGCCCCAGCATTTT.

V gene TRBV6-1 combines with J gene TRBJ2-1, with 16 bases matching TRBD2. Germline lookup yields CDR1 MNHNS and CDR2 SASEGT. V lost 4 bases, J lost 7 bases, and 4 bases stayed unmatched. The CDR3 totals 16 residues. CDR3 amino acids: CASSGRGLAGGNEQFF. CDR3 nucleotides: TGTGCCAGCAGTGGACGGGGACTAGCGGGAGGGAATGAGCAGTTCTTC.

CDR3 residues: CASSRARGDYNEQFF. CDR3 nucleotide sequence: TGTGCCAGCAGCCGTGCCAGGGGGGACTACAATGAGCAGTTCTTC. The chain combines TRBV12-3 or TRBV12-4 with TRBJ2-1, with TRBD1 as a possible D gene (7 bases). CDR3 size: 15 residues. Trimming took 6 bases from V and 3 from J, leaving 15 bases between them.

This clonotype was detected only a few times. The CDR3 nucleotides read TGTGCCAGCAGCTTCGGGACAGGGCAAAAACTGTTTTTT. Amino acid sequence: CASSFGTGQKLFF. V and J are TRBV7-6 and TRBJ1-4; TRBD1 matches 9 bases. CDR3 length equals 13 residues. V was pared by 3 bases and J by 9 bases, with 2 bases of the junction left unmatched. Germline loops: CDR1 SGHVS, CDR2 FNYEAQ.

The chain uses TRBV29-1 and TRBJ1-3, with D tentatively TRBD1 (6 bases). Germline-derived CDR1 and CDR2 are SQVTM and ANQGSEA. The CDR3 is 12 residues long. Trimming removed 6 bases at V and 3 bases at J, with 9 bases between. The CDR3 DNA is TGCAGCGTGGGGACACATGGAAACACCATATATTTT. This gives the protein CSVGTHGNTIYF. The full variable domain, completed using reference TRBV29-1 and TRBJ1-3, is SAVISQKPSRDICQRGTSLTIQCQVDSQVTMMFWYRQQPGQSLTLIATANQGSEATYESGFVIDKFPISRPNLTFSTLTVSNMSPEDSSIYLCSVGTHGNTIYFGEGSWLTVV.

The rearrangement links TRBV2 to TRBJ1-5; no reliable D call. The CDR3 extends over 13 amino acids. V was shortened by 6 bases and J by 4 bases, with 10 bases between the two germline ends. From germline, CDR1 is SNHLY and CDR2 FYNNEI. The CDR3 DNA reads TGTGCCAGCAGCGGGTCTTCAAATCAGCCCCAGCATTTT. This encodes CASSGSSNQPQHF.

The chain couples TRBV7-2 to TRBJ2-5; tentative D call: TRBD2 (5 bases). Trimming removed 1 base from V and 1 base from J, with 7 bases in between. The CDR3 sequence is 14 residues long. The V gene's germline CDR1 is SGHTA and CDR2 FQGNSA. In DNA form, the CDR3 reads TGTGCCAGCAGCTTAGGAGGGCCCCAAGAGACCCAGTACTTC. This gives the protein CASSLGGPQETQYF.

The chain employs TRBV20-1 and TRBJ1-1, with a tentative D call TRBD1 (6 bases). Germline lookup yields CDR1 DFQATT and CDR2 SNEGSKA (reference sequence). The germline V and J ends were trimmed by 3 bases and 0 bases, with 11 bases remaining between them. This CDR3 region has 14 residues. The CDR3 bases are TGCAGTGCTAGGGACAGCGGGATGAACACTGAAGCTTTCTTT. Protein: CSARDSGMNTEAFF.

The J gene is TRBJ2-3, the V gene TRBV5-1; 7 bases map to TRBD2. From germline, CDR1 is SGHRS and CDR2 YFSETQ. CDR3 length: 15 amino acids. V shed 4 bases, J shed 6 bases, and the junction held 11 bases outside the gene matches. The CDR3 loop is CASSPKRDWGDTQYF. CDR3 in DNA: TGCGCCAGCAGCCCTAAGCGGGACTGGGGGGATACGCAGTATTTT.